Shown below are 29 T cell receptor beta chains from a single sample sequenced in a study of CD8+ T cells in alopecia areata. Separation of pooled cutaneous lymph node cells was by sorting with CD4, CD8alpha, NKG2D, NKG2ACE and other markers. RNA extraction and reverse transcription yielded cDNA as sequencing template. The assay was immunoSEQ multiplex PCR, and TCRdb's table has in-frame clones only and misses some. Altogether about 270,000 clones were found in the sample, and no singletons occur. The source material was CD4+ T cells sorted from a lymph node. These receptors were obtained from a C3H/HeJ mouse with alopecia areata. MHC haplotype here: H2-k.

This clone was observed a few times. Gene names are the mouse ones. The read comes to an end 4 residues before the CDR3 does, leaving the germline J gene to fill in the end. V usage is TRBV19 and J usage is TRBJ2-4; D unclear. The CDR3 totals 12 residues. CDR1 and CDR2 (germline): FNHDT, SITEND (reference sequence). V shed 5 bases and J shed 1 base, with 5 bases lying between them. The CDR3 bases that were read are TGTGCCAGCAGAAGGGGTCAAAAC. It is translated as CASRRGQN. Given in full, the CDR3 is CASRRGQNTLYF. The full variable domain, rest sourced from reference TRBV19 and TRBJ2-4, is GGIITQTPKFLIGQEGQKLTLKCQQNFNHDTMYWYRQDSGKGLRLIYYSITENDLQKGDLSEGYDASREKKSSFSLTVTSAQKNEMAVFLCASRRGQNTLYFGAGTRLSVL.

Turning to this clone: All gene names here are mouse names. The observed sequence ends 4 residues before the CDR3 terminus, with the missing tail filled in from the germline J gene. The chain is built from TRBV13-1 and TRBJ2-2; 10 positions match TRBD1. There are 17 residues in the CDR3. V lost 1 base to trimming and J lost 2 bases; unmatched junction nucleotides: 5. The germline V gene encodes CDR1 NSHNY and CDR2 SYGAGN. The part of the CDR3 DNA that was read is TGTGCCAGCAGTGATCCGGGGACAGGGGCGAACACCGGG. Translating it yields CASSDPGTGANTG. The entire CDR3 protein reads CASSDPGTGANTGQLYF.

This clone came up a few times. The gene names here belong to mouse. The CDR3 goes on 3 residues after the read ends, and that part is filled in from the germline J gene. The chain combines TRBV13-1 with TRBJ1-6; TRBD1 matches at 7 bases. TRBJ1-6 falls under the ORF class, with uncertain function. This CDR3 spans 13 amino acids. With 3 bases clipped from V and 7 bases from J, the junction kept 1 base outside the gene matches. The germline gives CDR1 NSHNY, CDR2 SYGAGN. CDR3: CASSGGQNSPLYF. The CDR3 DNA, read in part, is TGTGCCAGCAGTGGGGGACAGAATTCGCCC.

This clone was seen more than once but under ten times. The listed genes are named as in mouse. The read finishes 4 residues shy of the CDR3 end, and the germline J gene is used to complete it. Other nucleotide sequences from this sample produce the same CDR3. The chain links TRBV13-1 to TRBJ2-3; perhaps TRBD2 as D (5 bases). The CDR3 runs 15 residues. V was pared by 3 bases and J by 0 bases, with 11 bases between. From germline, CDR1 is NSHNY and CDR2 SYGAGN. CDR3 sequence reads: CASSALGTSAETLYF. Partial CDR3 DNA: TGTGCCAGCAGTGCTCTGGGAACTAGTGCAGAA.

A few counts support this clone. The genes and germline here are from mouse. Coverage ceases 4 residues before the CDR3 finishes, and the germline J gene fills in the end. V gene TRBV1 combines with J gene TRBJ1-1; TRBD1 is a possible D gene (5 bases). In germline, CDR1 is NSQYPW, CDR2 LRSPGD (reference sequence). The length of the CDR3 is 13 residues. CDR3 DNA, as far as it was read: TGCACCTGCAGTGCAGCAGGGAGGACA. Its translation: CTCSAAGRT. In full, the CDR3 reads CTCSAAGRTEVFF.

Regarding this clone: Gene and germline names: mouse. The CDR3 end lies 4 residues beyond the end of the read and is filled in from the germline J gene. This chain joins TRBV31 and TRBJ2-1; D might be TRBD1 (6 bases). Per the germline V gene, CDR1 is GKSSPN and CDR2 is SITVG. The ends were cut back, 1 base at V and 1 base at J, with 11 bases in the middle. The length of the CDR3 is 15 residues. The CDR3 sequence is CAWSHKDRNYAEQFF. CDR3 DNA (partial): TGTGCCTGGAGTCATAAGGACAGAAACTATGCT.

Ten or more counts support this clone. All gene names here are mouse names. The read ends 4 residues early relative to the CDR3; the germline J gene fills the gap. V gene TRBV17 combines with J gene TRBJ2-2, with 7 bases fitting TRBD1. V gave up 5 bases and J gave up 2 bases; unmatched junction bases: 2. Germline V CDR1 and CDR2: MNHDT, YYDKIL. The CDR3 runs 14 residues. This chain's CDR3 is CASSFRGNTGQLYF. The CDR3 DNA, read in part, is TGTGCTAGCAGTTTCAGGGGGAACACCGGG.

This clone was seen a handful of times. The gene symbols are mouse symbols. Read data end 4 residues before the CDR3 end; the end is taken from the germline J gene. The chain employs TRBV13-3 and TRBJ2-1; 10 bases agree with TRBD1. Germline trimming cut 5 bases from V and 1 base from J; bases unmatched to any gene: 3. CDR1 is NNHDY and CDR2 is SYVADS in the germline V gene. The CDR3 extends over 15 amino acids. The CDR3 here is CASRPDRGNYAEQFF. Partial CDR3 DNA: TGTGCCAGCAGGCCGGACAGGGGGAACTATGCT.

Notes on this clone: This sequence may be a read error, since a much larger clone differs from it by one base. Gene names are mouse gene names. The read terminates 4 residues before the CDR3 end, so the remaining end is supplied by the germline J gene. This specimen includes other DNA sequences encoding the same CDR3. The V and J genes are TRBV13-3 and TRBJ1-2; tentative D call: TRBD1 (5 bases). V was shortened by 4 bases and J by 0 bases, with 7 bases between the two germline ends. This CDR3 is 13 amino acids long. The germline gives CDR1 NNHDY, CDR2 SYVADS. The CDR3 loop is CASSRGANSDYTF. The sequenced CDR3 bases are TGTGCCAGCAGTCGGGGGGCAAACTCC.

As to this clone: Genes here carry mouse names. Coverage ceases 4 residues before the CDR3 finishes, and the germline J gene fills in the end. The chain carries TRBV5 and TRBJ2-1; TRBD2 aligns across 10 bases. Germline values: CDR1 LGHNA, CDR2 YNLKQL (reference sequence). This CDR3 has 15 amino acids. The DNA read from the CDR3 is TGTGCCAGCAGCCAAGACTGGGGGGGCTTCTCT. Protein: CASSQDWGGFS. The CDR3 reads in full as CASSQDWGGFSEQFF.

This clone was recorded a few times. Gene names are mouse gene names. The CDR3 is cut off 4 residues early in the read; its end comes from the germline J gene. The chain carries TRBV5 and TRBJ2-2, with D tentatively TRBD1 (6 bases). Germline V gene data show CDR1 as LGHNA and CDR2 as YNLKQL (reference sequence). Trimming shortened V by 0 bases and J by 4 bases, and 12 bases separated the two germline ends. CDR3 size: 16 residues. The DNA read from the CDR3 is TGTGCCAGCAGCCAAGATTACAGGGAGGGCACCGGG. It yields the protein CASSQDYREGTG. The whole CDR3 is CASSQDYREGTGQLYF.

For this clone: Any gene name here is a mouse gene name. The CDR3 goes on 4 residues after the read ends, and that part is filled in from the germline J gene. The chain uses TRBV14 and TRBJ2-5; TRBD2 agrees at 8 bases. This CDR3 is built from 15 residues. CDR1 and CDR2 from the germline V gene are SGHDT and FRDEAV. Trimming removed 2 bases from V and 0 bases from J; junction bases left unmatched: 2. The CDR3 reads CASSLTGVNQDTQYF. The CDR3 DNA, read in part, is TGTGCCAGCAGTTTGACTGGGGTTAACCAAGAC.

At least ten counts were recorded for this clone. The germline and genes are mouse ones. From the germline J gene comes the end of the CDR3, since the read stops 4 residues before it. J is TRBJ2-7 and V is TRBV16; 10 positions agree with TRBD2. This CDR3 is 15 amino acids long. CDR1 is SGHSA, CDR2 FRNQAP, per germline. The CDR3 sequence is CASSFSDWGAYEQYF. The CDR3 DNA, read in part, is TGTGCAAGCAGCTTTTCCGACTGGGGGGCGTAT.

This clone was detected only a few times. Genes and germline are mouse. The CDR3 goes on 4 residues after the read ends, and that part is filled in from the germline J gene. The chain combines TRBV17 with TRBJ2-7; 9 bases are a match to TRBD2. The germline V gene encodes CDR1 MNHDT and CDR2 YYDKIL. V was clipped by 0 bases and J by 0 bases; unmatched bases: 3. This CDR3 contains 16 residues. CDR3 loop: CASSRDLGGGSYEQYF. Partial CDR3 DNA: TGTGCTAGCAGTAGAGATCTGGGGGGGGGCTCCTAT. Variable domain in full (rest from reference TRBV17 and TRBJ2-7): DTTVKQNPRYKLARVGKPVNLICSQTMNHDTMYWYQKKPNQAPKLLLFYYDKILNREADTFEKFQSSRPNNSFCSLYIGSAGLEYSAMYLCASSRDLGGGSYEQYFGPGTRLTVL.

This clone has more than one count but fewer than ten. Mouse gene names apply. The read halts 4 residues ahead of the CDR3 end, with the missing end drawn from the germline J gene. The V call is TRBV13-1, the J call TRBJ2-1; TRBD2 agrees at 11 bases. The CDR3 is made up of 13 amino acids. From germline, CDR1 is NSHNY and CDR2 SYGAGN. J was trimmed by 6 bases and V by 6 bases; bases with no gene match: 2. CDR3 loop: CASKDWGVAEQFF. The CDR3 bases that were read are TGTGCCAGCAAGGACTGGGGGGTTGCT.

Of note for this clone: Mouse gene names apply. The read is 4 residues too short to cover the CDR3 end, so that end is filled in from the germline J gene. This same CDR3 is encoded by further DNA sequences in the sample. The chain carries TRBV19 and TRBJ2-1; TRBD1 agrees at 8 bases. CDR1 is FNHDT, CDR2 SITEND, per germline (reference sequence). The CDR3 contains 15 residues. J was trimmed by 1 base and V by 1 base; bases with no gene match: 1. The covered CDR3 bases are TGTGCCAGCAGTATAACAGGGGGGAACTATGCT. Its protein product is CASSITGGNYA. From start to end, the CDR3 is CASSITGGNYAEQFF.

On this clone: The genes are named according to mouse. The read halts 4 residues ahead of the CDR3 end, with the missing end drawn from the germline J gene. Different DNA sequences within this sample yield the same CDR3. The V and J genes are TRBV1 and TRBJ2-1, with TRBD2 matching 12 bases. CDR3 length: 16 amino acids. From germline, CDR1 is NSQYPW and CDR2 LRSPGD (reference sequence). The V and J ends lost 4 bases and 1 base, in that order; junction bases with no gene match: 2. The CDR3 loop is CTCSGGLGGNYAEQFF. CDR3 bases read: TGCACCTGCAGTGGGGGACTGGGGGGAAACTATGCT.

Concerning this clone itself: The germline and genes are mouse ones. The read terminates 4 residues before the CDR3 end, so the remaining end is supplied by the germline J gene. The rearrangement joins TRBV5 to TRBJ2-3, with D uncertain. Germline loops: CDR1 LGHNA, CDR2 YNLKQL (reference sequence). The CDR3 extends over 15 amino acids. The V end was cut by 0 bases, the J end by 0 bases, with 7 bases between. The DNA read from the CDR3 is TGTGCCAGCAGCCAAGAAGACATTAGTGCAGAA. It specifies CASSQEDISAE. The whole CDR3 sequence is CASSQEDISAETLYF.

Note on this clone: Gene names denote mouse genes. The read finishes 4 residues shy of the CDR3 end, and the germline J gene is used to complete it. The sample has other DNA sequences that encode this CDR3 too. This sequence joins TRBV1 and TRBJ2-1; 9 bases fit TRBD2. Trimming cost V 4 bases and J 6 bases; bases outside gene matches: 1. From germline, CDR1 is NSQYPW and CDR2 LRSPGD (reference sequence). This CDR3 contains 13 residues. The CDR3 bases that were read are TGCACCTGCAGTGTTGGGGGGGCTGCT. Translated, it gives CTCSVGGAA. The entire CDR3 protein is CTCSVGGAAEQFF.

In regard to this clone: Mouse names are used for the genes. The sequence runs out 4 residues before the end of the CDR3; the remainder is reconstructed from the germline J gene. The chain joins TRBV13-1 to TRBJ1-1; D is perhaps TRBD1 (6 bases). The CDR3 is 13 amino acids. Between the trimmed V and J ends, which lost 7 bases and 1 base, there was a span of 11 bases. The germline gives CDR1 NSHNY, CDR2 SYGAGN. CDR3 protein: CASGRQVNTEVFF. The CDR3 bases that were read are TGTGCCAGCGGAAGACAGGTAAACACA.

With regard to this clone: The gene symbols are mouse symbols. The missing CDR3 end, 4 residues past where the read stops, is filled in from the germline J gene. This chain joins TRBV31 and TRBJ1-2, with 9 bases aligning to TRBD1. Germline CDR1 reads GKSSPN; CDR2 reads SITVG. The CDR3 loop spans 14 amino acids. CDR3 amino acids: CAWSLNRGRSDYTF. CDR3 DNA, as far as it was read: TGTGCCTGGAGTCTAAACAGGGGGCGATCC. Drawing the rest from reference TRBV31 and TRBJ1-2, the complete variable domain is AQTIHQWPVAEIKAVGSPLSLGCTIKGKSSPNLYWYWQATGGTLQQLFYSITVGQVESVVQLNLSASRPKDDQFILSTEKLLLSHSGFYLCAWSLNRGRSDYTFGSGTRLLVI.

The table lists this clone with a few counts. Gene names refer to mouse genes. The CDR3 end falls 4 residues outside the read, so it is completed with the germline J gene. The chain carries TRBV5 and TRBJ1-1, with D perhaps matching TRBD1 (6 bases). V shed 5 bases and J shed 0 bases, with 13 bases lying between them. This CDR3 has 15 residues. Germline CDR1 is LGHNA and CDR2 is YNLKQL (reference sequence). The sequenced CDR3 bases are TGTGCCAGCAGCAATCAGGGGTCTGCAAACACA. Its protein product is CASSNQGSANT. The full CDR3 reads CASSNQGSANTEVFF.

A word on this clone: The genes are named according to mouse. The read terminates 4 residues ahead of where the CDR3 ends, so the germline J gene completes it. The chain recombines TRBV5 with TRBJ2-2, with a weak D call TRBD1 (6 bases). Germline V lookup: CDR1 LGHNA, CDR2 YNLKQL (reference sequence). Trimming removed 2 bases at V and 6 bases at J, with 10 bases between. This CDR3 spans 14 amino acids. This CDR3 is CASSQNRVPGQLYF. The DNA read from the CDR3 is TGTGCCAGCAGCCAAAACAGGGTCCCCGGG.

As for this clone: Gene names and germline refer to mouse. The read terminates 4 residues ahead of where the CDR3 ends, so the germline J gene completes it. V gene TRBV13-1 combines with J gene TRBJ2-5; TRBD1 is a possible D gene (6 bases). The germline V gene has CDR1 NSHNY and CDR2 SYGAGN. V lost 4 bases to trimming and J lost 3 bases, with 9 bases between them. The CDR3 totals 13 residues. This CDR3 is CASSSRGQDTQYF. Incomplete CDR3 DNA: TGTGCCAGCAGTTCCAGGGGACAAGAC.

In this sample, this clone turned up a few times. The gene symbols are mouse symbols. The same CDR3 is also encoded by other DNA sequences in this sample. The CDR3 bases that were read are TGTGCCTGGAGTCTCCTGGGGGGGCGTGCAGAA. Its protein is CAWSLLGGRAE. The entire CDR3 is CAWSLLGGRAETLYF. The chain joins TRBV31 to TRBJ2-3; 10 bases match TRBD2. The read finishes 4 residues shy of the CDR3 end, and the germline J gene is used to complete it. After removal of 0 bases from V and 1 base from J, the junction contained 1 base not matched to a gene. CDR1 is GKSSPN and CDR2 is SITVG in the germline V gene. The CDR3 is 15 amino acids. The full variable domain, rest sourced from reference TRBV31 and TRBJ2-3, is AQTIHQWPVAEIKAVGSPLSLGCTIKGKSSPNLYWYWQATGGTLQQLFYSITVGQVESVVQLNLSASRPKDDQFILSTEKLLLSHSGFYLCAWSLLGGRAETLYFGSGTRLTVL.

This clone turned up a few times. Gene names refer to mouse genes. The CDR3 extends 4 residues past the end of the read, so its final part is completed from the germline J gene. Other DNA sequences in the sample encode the same CDR3. The rearrangement joins TRBV1 to TRBJ2-7, with D perhaps TRBD1 (6 bases). CDR3 size: 13 residues. V was cut by 1 base and J by 3 bases, with 7 bases left in between. The germline V gene encodes CDR1 NSQYPW and CDR2 LRSPGD (reference sequence). CDR3 bases read: TGCACCTGCAGTGCAGGGGACAACTAT. Protein product: CTCSAGDNY. The entire CDR3 protein is CTCSAGDNYEQYF.

A word on this clone: The gene names given are mouse names. The missing CDR3 end, 4 residues past where the read stops, is filled in from the germline J gene. This chain connects TRBV19 to TRBJ2-1, with D unclear. Germline V CDR1 and CDR2: FNHDT, SITEND (reference sequence). CDR3 length: 14 residues. V shed 2 bases and J shed 1 base, with 7 bases lying between them. The sequenced part of the CDR3 DNA is TGTGCCAGCAGTATCTGGCAGAACTATGCT. Protein: CASSIWQNYA. The entire CDR3 protein reads CASSIWQNYAEQFF.

Details on this clone: Gene names and germline match the mouse. Coverage ceases 4 residues before the CDR3 finishes, and the germline J gene fills in the end. Other DNA variants within this sample encode the same CDR3. This chain uses TRBV13-1 with TRBJ2-3; 8 positions match TRBD2. CDR1 is NSHNY, CDR2 SYGAGN, per germline. This CDR3 is 14 amino acids long. Trimming took 0 bases from V and 4 from J; bases not matched to a gene: 1. CDR3 DNA (partial): TGTGCCAGCAGTGATGCTGGGGGGCCAGAA. Protein product: CASSDAGGPE. The entire CDR3 reads CASSDAGGPETLYF.

A note on this clone: The gene symbols are mouse symbols. The CDR3 goes on 4 residues after the read ends, and that part is filled in from the germline J gene. The chain recombines TRBV1 with TRBJ2-3, with D possibly TRBD1 on 6 matching bases. The CDR3 runs 15 residues. Trimming cost V 6 bases and J 0 bases, with 13 bases left between them. Germline V gene lookup returns CDR1 NSQYPW and CDR2 LRSPGD (reference sequence). The CDR3 protein is CTCRAGTTSAETLYF. Partial CDR3 DNA: TGCACCTGCAGAGCTGGGACAACTAGTGCAGAA.